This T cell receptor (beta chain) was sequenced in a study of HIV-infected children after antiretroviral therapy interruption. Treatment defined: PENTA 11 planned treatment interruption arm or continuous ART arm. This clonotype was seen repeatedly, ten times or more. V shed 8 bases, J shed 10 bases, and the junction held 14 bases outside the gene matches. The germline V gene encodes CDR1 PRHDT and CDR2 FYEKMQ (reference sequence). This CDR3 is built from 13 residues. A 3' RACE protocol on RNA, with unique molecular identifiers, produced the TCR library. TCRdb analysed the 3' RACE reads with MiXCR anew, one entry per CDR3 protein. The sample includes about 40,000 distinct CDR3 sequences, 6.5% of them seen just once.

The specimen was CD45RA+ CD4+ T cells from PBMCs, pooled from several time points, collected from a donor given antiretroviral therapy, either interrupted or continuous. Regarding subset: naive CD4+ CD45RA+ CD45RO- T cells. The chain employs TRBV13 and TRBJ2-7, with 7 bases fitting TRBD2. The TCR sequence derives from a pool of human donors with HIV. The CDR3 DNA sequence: TGTGCCAGCTCTCTGGGGGGGGAGATTGAACAGTACTTC. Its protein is CASSLGGEIEQYF.